The 14 T cell receptor beta chains below all came from one sample that was sequenced in a study of T cell repertoires in cytomegalovirus infection. For these TCRs, the target antigens are not known. TCRdb reprocessed the reads via MiXCR and lists one record per CDR3 protein. Altogether around 900,000 distinct CDR3 sequences are present, approximately 33% being singletons, with the ten largest covering roughly 12%. The specimen comprised cultured CD8+ T cells from PBMCs, sampled from culture after CMV antigen stimulation. All receptors come from a human donor in good health (CMV status not recorded). Some clones in this sample may be carry-over from other donors' samples.

This clonotype was counted only a few times. CDR3: CASSPHQSSADTQYF. The DNA for the CDR3 is TGTGCCAGCAGTCCCCACCAAAGTAGCGCAGATACGCAGTATTTT. The chain has TRBV27 and TRBJ2-3, with TRBD2 as a possible D gene (5 bases). Germline V gene sequence: CDR1 MNHEY, CDR2 SMNVEV (reference sequence). The ends were cut back, 5 bases at V and 4 bases at J, with 16 bases in the middle. The CDR3 contains 15 residues.

This chain uses TRBV27 with TRBJ1-6, with 7 bases matching TRBD1. Trimming removed 4 bases from V and 9 bases from J; junction bases left unmatched: 6. The germline CDR1 and CDR2 sequences are MNHEY and SMNVEV (reference sequence). This CDR3 comprises 14 residues. The CDR3: CASSSDREFSPLHF. DNA of the CDR3: TGTGCCAGCAGTTCCGACAGGGAATTTTCACCCCTCCACTTT.

V usage is TRBV11-3 and J usage is TRBJ2-1; D remains ambiguous. From germline, CDR1 is SGHNT and CDR2 YENEEA. CDR3 size: 15 residues. V lost 5 bases, J lost 8 bases, and 19 bases lay in between. The CDR3 DNA sequence: TGTGCCAGCAGCAGTCGCCCGAGGCCTATGGATGAGCAGTTCTTC. Encoded protein: CASSSRPRPMDEQFF.

Ten or more counts support this clonotype. The rearrangement joins TRBV7-6 to TRBJ1-2; D is ambiguous. From germline, CDR1 is SGHVS and CDR2 FNYEAQ. The length of the CDR3 is 14 residues. V was shortened by 1 base and J by 1 base, with 7 bases between the two germline ends. The CDR3 loop reads CASSLGAFNYGYTF. In DNA form, the CDR3 reads TGTGCCAGCAGCTTAGGAGCTTTTAACTATGGCTACACCTTC.

This clonotype has only a few counts. CDR3 protein: CASSPRPRVYEQYF. DNA of the CDR3: TGTGCCAGCAGCCCCCGCCCCAGGGTTTACGAGCAGTACTTC. The chain couples TRBV9 to TRBJ2-7, with D maybe TRBD1 (5 bases). Trimming took 4 bases from V and 4 from J, leaving 15 bases between them. Germline lookup yields CDR1 SGDLS and CDR2 YYNGEE. The CDR3 consists of 14 residues. Full variable domain (rest looked up from reference TRBV9 and TRBJ2-7): DSGVTQTPKHLITATGQRVTLRCSPRSGDLSVYWYQQSLDQGLQFLIQYYNGEERAKGNILERFSAQQFPDLHSELNLSSLELGDSALYFCASSPRPRVYEQYFGPGTRLTVT.

The chain has TRBV28 and TRBJ1-1; 9 positions agree with TRBD1. Germline CDR1 reads MDHEN; CDR2 reads SYDVKM. The CDR3 totals 20 residues. The J segment lost 0 bases and the V segment lost 3 bases, leaving 17 bases of the junction unmatched. This CDR3 is CASSLSRRDRDVRLNTEAFF. DNA for the CDR3: TGTGCCAGCAGTTTGTCCCGACGGGACAGGGATGTCAGATTGAACACTGAAGCTTTCTTT.

Many counts were recorded for this clonotype. V and J are TRBV7-2 and TRBJ1-1; the D is unclear. This CDR3 spans 14 amino acids. The germline V gene encodes CDR1 SGHTA and CDR2 FQGNSA. Trimming removed 1 base from V and 4 bases from J, with 10 bases in between. CDR3 loop: CASSLEALPTEAFF. In DNA, the CDR3 is TGTGCCAGCAGCTTAGAAGCCTTGCCCACTGAAGCTTTCTTT.

The table lists this clonotype with a few counts. The chain combines TRBV5-5 with TRBJ1-3; D not certain. Trimming stripped 4 bases from V and 4 bases from J, with 18 bases between. CDR1 and CDR2 from the germline V gene are SGHKS and YYEKEE (reference sequence). The CDR3 consists of 16 residues. The CDR3 coding sequence is TGTGCCAGCAGCCAAGATACTCTGTTTCCGGGAAACACCATATATTTT. This codes for CASSQDTLFPGNTIYF. Full variable domain (remainder filled in from reference TRBV5-5 and TRBJ1-3): DAGVTQSPTHLIKTRGQQVTLRCSPISGHKSVSWYQQVLGQGPQFIFQYYEKEERGRGNFPDRFSARQFPNYSSELNVNALLLGDSALYLCASSQDTLFPGNTIYFGEGSWLTVV.

This clonotype was recorded many times. This chain joins TRBV7-2 and TRBJ1-2; 7 nucleotides match TRBD1. The V and J ends lost 1 base and 3 bases, in that order; junction bases with no gene match: 5. Germline CDR1 and CDR2: SGHTA and FQGNSA. The CDR3 covers 15 residues. This CDR3 is CASSLGQGLDYGYTF. As DNA, the CDR3 is TGTGCCAGCAGCTTAGGACAGGGACTTGACTATGGCTACACCTTC. Variable domain in full (rest from reference TRBV7-2 and TRBJ1-2): GAGVSQSPSNKVTEKGKDVELRCDPISGHTALYWYRQSLGQGLEFLIYFQGNSAPDKSGLPSDRFSAERTGGSVSTLTIQRTQQEDSAVYLCASSLGQGLDYGYTFGSGTRLTVV.

About this clonotype: This clone may be a read error of a much larger clone one base away. V usage is TRBV7-9 and J usage is TRBJ2-5; 11 positions match TRBD2. CDR1 is SEHNR and CDR2 is FQNEAQ in the germline V gene (reference sequence). The CDR3 is 18 residues long. CDR3 loop: CVSSFSASGGRGQETQYF. DNA of the CDR3: TGTGTCAGCAGCTTTAGTGCTAGCGGGGGGCGAGGCCAAGAGACCCAGTACTTC.

This clonotype was picked up a small number of times. The chain recombines TRBV19 with TRBJ2-3; D is unclear. Trimming stripped 7 bases from V and 2 bases from J, with 16 bases between. Germline V gene data show CDR1 as LNHDA and CDR2 as SQIVND (reference sequence). This CDR3 is built from 15 residues. CDR3 DNA sequence: TGTGCCAGTAACGAAGGACCCGCCTTCACAGATACGCAGTATTTT. It encodes CASNEGPAFTDTQYF. Full variable domain (outside the CDR3, taken from reference TRBV19 and TRBJ2-3): DGGITQSPKYLFRKEGQNVTLSCEQNLNHDAMYWYRQDPGQGLRLIYYSQIVNDFQKGDIAEGYSVSREKKESFPLTVTSAQKNPTAFYLCASNEGPAFTDTQYFGPGTRLTVL.

This clonotype turned up a few times. The rearrangement joins TRBV7-2 to TRBJ2-7; 7 bases line up with TRBD2. Germline CDR1 and CDR2: SGHTA and FQGNSA. Trimming at V came to 5 bases and at J to 3 bases, leaving 10 bases not matched to a gene. The CDR3 runs to 15 residues. The CDR3 loop is CASSPYGTTIYEQYF. DNA of the CDR3: TGTGCCAGCAGCCCTTACGGGACTACAATCTACGAGCAGTACTTC.

For the CDR3, the DNA is TGTGCCAGTAGTATAGAAGCGGTTCTCTCCTACAATGAGCAGTTCTTC. Residues: CASSIEAVLSYNEQFF. J is TRBJ2-1 and V is TRBV19; D may be TRBD2 (5 bases). The CDR3 covers 16 residues. CDR1 and CDR2 (germline): LNHDA, SQIVND (reference sequence). Between the trimmed V and J ends, which lost 0 bases and 0 bases, there was a span of 9 bases.

The chain joins TRBV5-1 to TRBJ2-5, with unresolved D. Trimming left V 0 bases short and J 5 bases short, with 11 bases between. This CDR3 is 14 amino acids long. Germline CDR1 and CDR2: SGHRS and YFSETQ. CDR3 in DNA: TGCGCCAGCAGCTTGGCCCTGGGTTTGGAGACCCAGTACTTC. It is translated as CASSLALGLETQYF.